The present entry profiles one TCR beta chain with its context. Its cognate antigen is unknown. This sample is part of a study of OX40 agonist ivuxolimab in advanced cancers. Study-wide background: A diagnosis of hepatocellular carcinoma, melanoma, renal cell or head and neck cancer was present in dose-escalation patients. Partial responses were seen in three patients, one with hepatocellular carcinoma and two with cutaneous melanoma. Overall study findings and caveats: Researchers did not establish what antigens the expanded peripheral T cells target. At 0.1 to 3.0 mg/kg and by week 6, clonal expansion occurred in CD4+ and CD8+ blood T cells.

V gave up 3 bases and J gave up 6 bases; unmatched junction bases: 11. In germline, CDR1 is SGHTS, CDR2 YDEGEE. This CDR3 spans 16 amino acids. TCRdb's table, derived via immunoSEQ multiplex PCR, lists solely in-frame clones and lacks some. The sample carries fewer than 65,000 clones, 80% to 90% recorded once. The sequenced sample was CD4+ or CD8+ T cells sorted from blood, obtained in a trial of the OX40 agonist ivuxolimab. The V call is TRBV5-8, the J call TRBJ2-7; 11 positions agree with TRBD2. The receptor comes from an adult with an advanced solid tumor such as melanoma, head and neck, liver or kidney cancer. The chain's CDR3 is CASSWGVLAGVGEQYF. CDR3 DNA sequence: TGTGCCAGCAGCTGGGGGGTACTAGCGGGAGTGGGCGAGCAGTACTTC. Complete variable domain (other parts from reference TRBV5-8 and TRBJ2-7): EAGVTQSPTHLIKTRGQQATLRCSPISGHTSVYWYQQALGLGLQFLLWYDEGEERNRGNFPPRFSGRQFPNYSSELNVNALELEDSALYLCASSWGVLAGVGEQYFGPGTRLTVT.